This TCR beta chain was obtained from a study of blood T cell repertoires in COVID-19. About the study: The United States, Italy and Spain supplied acute and convalescent COVID-19 samples. The analysed material was cDNA or gDNA that came from T cells, B-cell-depleted T cells, or PBMCs.

Study members were between roughly 18 and 90 years old and lived in 24 US regions. CDR3 length: 15 residues. Germline CDR1 MNHEY, CDR2 SVGAGI. The V end was cut by 2 bases, the J end by 0 bases, with 8 bases between. Authors' processing steps: Reference gene primer amplification gave estimated nucleated cell counts. Libraries were prepared by immunoSEQ multiplex PCR; TCRdb keeps only in-frame clonotypes and omits some of them. The DNA was the basis for D and trimming; V, J and clone size are from that table. The table records about 210,000 clones, 81% of them present only once. This sequence was found in a woman aged 45-60 years with acute COVID-19. The chain couples TRBV6-5 to TRBJ1-3, with D unclear. What was sequenced was PBMCs or T cells enriched from blood (not recorded which). The CDR3 DNA is TGTGCCAGCAGTTACGGGCAGGACTCTGGAAACACCATATATTTT. Residues: CASSYGQDSGNTIYF.